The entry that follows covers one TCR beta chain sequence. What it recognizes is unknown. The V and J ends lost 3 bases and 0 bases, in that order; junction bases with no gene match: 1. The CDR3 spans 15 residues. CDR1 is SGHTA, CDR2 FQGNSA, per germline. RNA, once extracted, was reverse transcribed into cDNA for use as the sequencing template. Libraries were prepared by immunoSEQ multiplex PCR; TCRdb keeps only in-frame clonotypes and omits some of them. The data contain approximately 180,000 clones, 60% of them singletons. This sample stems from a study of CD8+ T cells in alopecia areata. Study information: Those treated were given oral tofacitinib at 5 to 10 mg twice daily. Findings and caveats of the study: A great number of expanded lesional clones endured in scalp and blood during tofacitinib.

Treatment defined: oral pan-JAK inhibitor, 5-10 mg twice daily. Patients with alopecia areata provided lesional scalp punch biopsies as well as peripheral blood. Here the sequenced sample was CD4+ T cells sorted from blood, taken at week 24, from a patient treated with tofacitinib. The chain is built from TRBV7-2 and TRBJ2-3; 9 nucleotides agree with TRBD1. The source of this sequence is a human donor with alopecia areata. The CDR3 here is CASSLGQGSTDTQYF. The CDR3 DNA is TGTGCCAGCAGCTTGGGACAGGGAAGCACAGATACGCAGTATTTT.